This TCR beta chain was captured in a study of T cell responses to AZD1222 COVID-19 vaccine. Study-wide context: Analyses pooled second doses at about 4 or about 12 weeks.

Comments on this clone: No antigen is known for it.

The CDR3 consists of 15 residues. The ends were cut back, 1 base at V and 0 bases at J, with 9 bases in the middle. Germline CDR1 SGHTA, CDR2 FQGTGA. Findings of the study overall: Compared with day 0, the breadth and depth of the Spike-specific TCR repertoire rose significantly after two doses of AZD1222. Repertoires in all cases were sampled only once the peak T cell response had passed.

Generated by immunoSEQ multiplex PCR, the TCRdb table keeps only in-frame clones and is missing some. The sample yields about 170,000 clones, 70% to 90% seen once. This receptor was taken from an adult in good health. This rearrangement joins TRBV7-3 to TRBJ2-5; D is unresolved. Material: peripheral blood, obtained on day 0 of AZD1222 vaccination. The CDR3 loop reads CASSLNGENQETQYF. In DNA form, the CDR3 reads TGTGCCAGCAGCTTAAACGGAGAGAACCAAGAGACCCAGTACTTC.